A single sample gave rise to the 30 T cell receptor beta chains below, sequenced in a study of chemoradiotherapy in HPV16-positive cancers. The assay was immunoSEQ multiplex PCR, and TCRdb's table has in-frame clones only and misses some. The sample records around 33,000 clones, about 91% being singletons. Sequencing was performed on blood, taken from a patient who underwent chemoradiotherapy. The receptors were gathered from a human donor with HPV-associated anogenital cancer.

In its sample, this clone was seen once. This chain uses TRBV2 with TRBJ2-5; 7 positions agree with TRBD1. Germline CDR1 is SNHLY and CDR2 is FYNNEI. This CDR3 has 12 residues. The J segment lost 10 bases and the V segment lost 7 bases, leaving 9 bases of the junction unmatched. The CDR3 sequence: CASNPQTGVQYF. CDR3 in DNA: TGTGCCAGCAACCCACAAACAGGGGTCCAGTACTTC.

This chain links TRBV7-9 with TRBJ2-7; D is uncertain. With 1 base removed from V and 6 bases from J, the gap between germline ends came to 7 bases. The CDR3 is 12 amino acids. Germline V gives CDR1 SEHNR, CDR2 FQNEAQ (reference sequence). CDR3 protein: CASSLDRAEQYF. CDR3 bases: TGTGCCAGCAGCTTAGATAGGGCCGAGCAGTACTTC.

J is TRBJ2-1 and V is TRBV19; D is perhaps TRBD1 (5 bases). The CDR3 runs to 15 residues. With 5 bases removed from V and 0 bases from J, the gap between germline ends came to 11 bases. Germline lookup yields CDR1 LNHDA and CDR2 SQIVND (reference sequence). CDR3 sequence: CASSQTVSSYNEQFF. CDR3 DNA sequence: TGTGCCAGTAGTCAGACAGTGAGCTCCTACAATGAGCAGTTCTTC.

The CDR3 loop is CASSDHGQGYEQYF. The CDR3, as DNA: TGCGCCAGCAGTGACCACGGACAGGGTTACGAGCAGTACTTC. The chain couples TRBV10-2 to TRBJ2-7, with 8 positions matching TRBD1. The CDR3 contains 14 residues. J gave up 4 bases and V 3 bases, and 5 bases lay outside the gene matches. Germline-derived CDR1 and CDR2 are WSHSY and SAAADI.

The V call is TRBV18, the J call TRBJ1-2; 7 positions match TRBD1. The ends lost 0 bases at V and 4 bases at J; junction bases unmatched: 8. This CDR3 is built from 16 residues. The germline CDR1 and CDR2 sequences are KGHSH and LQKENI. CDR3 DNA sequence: TGTGCCAGCTCACCACCGCTGCAGGGGGGTGGCTATGGCTACACCTTC. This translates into CASSPPLQGGGYGYTF. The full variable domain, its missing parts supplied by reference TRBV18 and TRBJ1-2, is NAGVMQNPRHLVRRRGQEARLRCSPMKGHSHVYWYRQLPEEGLKFMVYLQKENIIDESGMPKERFSAEFPKEGPSILRIQQVVRGDSAAYFCASSPPLQGGGYGYTFGSGTRLTVV.

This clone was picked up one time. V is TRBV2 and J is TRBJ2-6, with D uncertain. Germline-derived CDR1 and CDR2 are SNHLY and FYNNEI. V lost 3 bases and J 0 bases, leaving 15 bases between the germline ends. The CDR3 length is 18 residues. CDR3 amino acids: CASSDYPLPLSGANVLTF. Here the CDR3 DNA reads TGTGCCAGCAGTGATTACCCACTCCCCCTCTCTGGGGCCAACGTCCTGACTTTC.

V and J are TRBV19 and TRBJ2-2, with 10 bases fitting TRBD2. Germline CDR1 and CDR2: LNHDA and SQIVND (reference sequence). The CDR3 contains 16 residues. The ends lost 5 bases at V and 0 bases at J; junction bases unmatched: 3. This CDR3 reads CASSPGLAANTGELFF. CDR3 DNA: TGTGCCAGTAGTCCCGGACTAGCGGCGAACACCGGGGAGCTGTTTTTT.

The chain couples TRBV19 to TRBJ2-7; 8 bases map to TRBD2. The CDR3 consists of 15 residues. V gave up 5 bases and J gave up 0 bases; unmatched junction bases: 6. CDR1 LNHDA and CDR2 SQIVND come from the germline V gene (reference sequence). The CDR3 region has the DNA TGTGCCAGTAGTCCGAGCGGGGGCCTCTCCTACGAGCAGTACTTC. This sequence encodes CASSPSGGLSYEQYF. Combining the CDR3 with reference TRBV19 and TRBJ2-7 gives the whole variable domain DGGITQSPKYLFRKEGQNVTLSCEQNLNHDAMYWYRQDPGQGLRLIYYSQIVNDFQKGDIAEGYSVSREKKESFPLTVTSAQKNPTAFYLCASSPSGGLSYEQYFGPGTRLTVT.

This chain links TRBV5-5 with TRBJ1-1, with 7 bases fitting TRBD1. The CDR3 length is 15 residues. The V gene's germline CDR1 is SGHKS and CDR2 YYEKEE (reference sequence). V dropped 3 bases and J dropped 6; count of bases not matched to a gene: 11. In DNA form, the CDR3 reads TGTGCCAGCAGCTCTAGGGACAGCATGGACGCTGAAGCTTTCTTT. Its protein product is CASSSRDSMDAEAFF.

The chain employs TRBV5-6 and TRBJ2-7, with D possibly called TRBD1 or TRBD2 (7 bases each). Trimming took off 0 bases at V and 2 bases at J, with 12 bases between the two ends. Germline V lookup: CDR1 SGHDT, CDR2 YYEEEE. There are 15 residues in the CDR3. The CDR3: CASSLGQGLTYEQYF. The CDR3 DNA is TGTGCCAGCAGCTTGGGACAGGGACTAACCTACGAGCAGTACTTC.

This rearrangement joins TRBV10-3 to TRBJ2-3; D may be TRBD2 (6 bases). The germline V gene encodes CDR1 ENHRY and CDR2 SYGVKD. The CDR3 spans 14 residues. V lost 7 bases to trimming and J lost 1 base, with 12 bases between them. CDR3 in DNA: TGTGCCATCAAGGCGGGGCAGCGCACAGATACGCAGTATTTT. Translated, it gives CAIKAGQRTDTQYF.

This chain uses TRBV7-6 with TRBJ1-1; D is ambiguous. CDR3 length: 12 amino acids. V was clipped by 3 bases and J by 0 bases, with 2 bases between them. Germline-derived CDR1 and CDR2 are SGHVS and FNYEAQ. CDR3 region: CASSLLNTEAFF. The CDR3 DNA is TGTGCCAGCAGCTTGCTGAACACTGAAGCTTTCTTT.

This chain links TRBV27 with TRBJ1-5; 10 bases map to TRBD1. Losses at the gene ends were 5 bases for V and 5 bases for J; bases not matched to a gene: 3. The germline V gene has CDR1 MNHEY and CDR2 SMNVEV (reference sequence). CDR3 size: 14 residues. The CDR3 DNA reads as TGTGCCAGCAGTGACAGGGGGCTCTATCAGCCCCAGCATTTT. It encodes CASSDRGLYQPQHF.

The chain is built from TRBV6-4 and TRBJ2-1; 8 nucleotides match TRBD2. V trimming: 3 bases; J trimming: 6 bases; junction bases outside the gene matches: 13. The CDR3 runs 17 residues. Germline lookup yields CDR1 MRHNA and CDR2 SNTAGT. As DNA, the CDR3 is TGTGCCAGCAGTGAAACCTTCGTAGCGGGGATCTCCAATGAGCAGTTCTTC. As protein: CASSETFVAGISNEQFF.

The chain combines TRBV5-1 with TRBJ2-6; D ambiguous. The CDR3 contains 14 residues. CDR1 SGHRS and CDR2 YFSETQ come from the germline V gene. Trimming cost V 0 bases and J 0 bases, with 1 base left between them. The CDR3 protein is CASSLGSGANVLTF. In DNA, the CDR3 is TGCGCCAGCAGCTTGGGCTCTGGGGCCAACGTCCTGACTTTC.

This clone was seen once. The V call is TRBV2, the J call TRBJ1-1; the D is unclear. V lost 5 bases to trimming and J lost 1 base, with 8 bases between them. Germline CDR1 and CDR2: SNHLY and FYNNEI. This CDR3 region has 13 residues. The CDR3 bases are TGTGCCAGCAGTTCAGATAGGAACACTGAAGCTTTCTTT. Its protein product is CASSSDRNTEAFF.

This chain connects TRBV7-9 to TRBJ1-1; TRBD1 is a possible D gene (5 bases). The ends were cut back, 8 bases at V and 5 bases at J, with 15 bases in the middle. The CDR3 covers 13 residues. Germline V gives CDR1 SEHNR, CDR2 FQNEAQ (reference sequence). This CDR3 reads CASAIGGVTEAFF. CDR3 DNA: TGTGCCAGCGCCATTGGGGGGGTGACTGAAGCTTTCTTT.

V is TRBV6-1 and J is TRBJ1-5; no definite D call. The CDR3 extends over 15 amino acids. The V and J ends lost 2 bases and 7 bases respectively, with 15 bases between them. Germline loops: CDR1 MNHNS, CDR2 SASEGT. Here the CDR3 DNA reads TGTGCCAGCAGTGAAAGGATGTTGGGAGGGCAGCCCCAGCATTTT. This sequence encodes CASSERMLGGQPQHF.

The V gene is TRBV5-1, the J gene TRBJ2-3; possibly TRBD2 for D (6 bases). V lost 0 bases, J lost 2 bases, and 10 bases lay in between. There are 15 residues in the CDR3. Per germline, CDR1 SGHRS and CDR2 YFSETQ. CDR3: CASSLAGDLTDTQYF. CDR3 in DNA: TGCGCCAGCAGCTTGGCGGGGGACCTCACAGATACGCAGTATTTT. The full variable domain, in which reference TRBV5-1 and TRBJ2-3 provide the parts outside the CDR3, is KAGVTQTPRYLIKTRGQQVTLSCSPISGHRSVSWYQQTPGQGLQFLFEYFSETQRNKGNFPGRFSGRQFSNSRSEMNVSTLELGDSALYLCASSLAGDLTDTQYFGPGTRLTVL.

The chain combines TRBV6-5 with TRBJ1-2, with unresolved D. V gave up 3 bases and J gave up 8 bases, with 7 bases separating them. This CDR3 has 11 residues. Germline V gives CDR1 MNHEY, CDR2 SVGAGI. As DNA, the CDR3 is TGTGCCAGCAGTTATCCGGAAGGCTACACCTTC. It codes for CASSYPEGYTF.

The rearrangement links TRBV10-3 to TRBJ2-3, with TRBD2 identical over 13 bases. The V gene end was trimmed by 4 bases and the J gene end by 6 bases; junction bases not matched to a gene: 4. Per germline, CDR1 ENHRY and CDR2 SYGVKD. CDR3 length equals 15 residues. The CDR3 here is CAISGTSGSGDTQYF. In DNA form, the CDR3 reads TGTGCCATCAGTGGGACTAGCGGGAGCGGGGATACGCAGTATTTT.

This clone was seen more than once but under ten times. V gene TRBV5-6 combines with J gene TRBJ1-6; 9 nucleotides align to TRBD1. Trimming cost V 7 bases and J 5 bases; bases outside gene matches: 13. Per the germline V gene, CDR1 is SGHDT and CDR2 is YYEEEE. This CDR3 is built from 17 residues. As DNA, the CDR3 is TGTGCCAGCGCTCGGAGTGCTGGACAGGGGCATAATTCACCCCTCCACTTT. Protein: CASARSAGQGHNSPLHF.

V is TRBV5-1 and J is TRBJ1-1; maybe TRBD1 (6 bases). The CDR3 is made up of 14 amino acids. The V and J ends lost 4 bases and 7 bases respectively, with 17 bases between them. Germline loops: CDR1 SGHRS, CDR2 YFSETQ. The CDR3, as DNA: TGCGCCAGCAGCCCAGGGGACGCAAGGGTTGAAGCTTTCTTT. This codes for CASSPGDARVEAFF.

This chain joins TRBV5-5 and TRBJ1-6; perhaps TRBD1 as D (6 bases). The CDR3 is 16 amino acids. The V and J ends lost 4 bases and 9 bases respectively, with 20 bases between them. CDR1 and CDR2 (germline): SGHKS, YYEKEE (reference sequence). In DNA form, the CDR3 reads TGTGCCAGCAGCGATCAAAACAGGGACTTGATTTCACCCCTCCACTTT. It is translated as CASSDQNRDLISPLHF.

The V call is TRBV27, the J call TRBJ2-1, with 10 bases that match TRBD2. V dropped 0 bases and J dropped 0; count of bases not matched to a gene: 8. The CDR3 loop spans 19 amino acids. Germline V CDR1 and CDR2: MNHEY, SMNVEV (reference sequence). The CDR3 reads CASSLSTLLAGISYNEQFF. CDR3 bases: TGTGCCAGCAGTTTATCGACCTTACTAGCGGGGATCTCCTACAATGAGCAGTTCTTC.

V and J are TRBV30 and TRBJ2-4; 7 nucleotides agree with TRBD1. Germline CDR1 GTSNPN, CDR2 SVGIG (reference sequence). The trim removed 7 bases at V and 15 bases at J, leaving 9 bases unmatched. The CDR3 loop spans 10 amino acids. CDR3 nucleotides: TGTGCCTTGAGACAGGGCTTGCTGTACTTC. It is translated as CALRQGLLYF. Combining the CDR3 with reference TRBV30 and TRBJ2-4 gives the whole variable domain SQTIHQWPATLVQPVGSPLSLECTVEGTSNPNLYWYRQAAGRGLQLLFYSVGIGQISSEVPQNLSASRPQDRQFILSSKKLLLSDSGFYLCALRQGLLYFGAGTRLSVL.

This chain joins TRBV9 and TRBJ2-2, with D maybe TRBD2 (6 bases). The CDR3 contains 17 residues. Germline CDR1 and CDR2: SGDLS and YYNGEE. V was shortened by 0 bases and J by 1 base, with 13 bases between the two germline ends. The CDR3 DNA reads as TGTGCCAGCAGCGTAGTGGGGAAGACTAGGAACACCGGGGAGCTGTTTTTT. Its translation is CASSVVGKTRNTGELFF. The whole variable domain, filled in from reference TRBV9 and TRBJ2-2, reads DSGVTQTPKHLITATGQRVTLRCSPRSGDLSVYWYQQSLDQGLQFLIQYYNGEERAKGNILERFSAQQFPDLHSELNLSSLELGDSALYFCASSVVGKTRNTGELFFGEGSRLTVL.

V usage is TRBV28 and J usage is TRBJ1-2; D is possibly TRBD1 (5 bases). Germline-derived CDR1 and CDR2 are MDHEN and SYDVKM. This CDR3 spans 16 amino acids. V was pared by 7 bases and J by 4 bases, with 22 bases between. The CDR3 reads CASTSNPQGWFYGYTF. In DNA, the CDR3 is TGTGCCAGCACTTCTAACCCCCAGGGCTGGTTCTATGGCTACACCTTC.

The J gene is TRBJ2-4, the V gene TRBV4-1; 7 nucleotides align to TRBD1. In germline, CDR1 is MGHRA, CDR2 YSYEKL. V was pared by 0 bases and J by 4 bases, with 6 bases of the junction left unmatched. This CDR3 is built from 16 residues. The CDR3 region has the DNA TGCGCCAGCAGCCAAGATCCCCCGGGACAGAAAAACATTCAGTACTTC. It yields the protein CASSQDPPGQKNIQYF.

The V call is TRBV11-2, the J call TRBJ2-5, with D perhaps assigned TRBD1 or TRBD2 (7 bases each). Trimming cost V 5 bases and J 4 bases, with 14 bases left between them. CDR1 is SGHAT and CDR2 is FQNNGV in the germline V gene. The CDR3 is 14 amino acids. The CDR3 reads CASSPAGGGETQYF. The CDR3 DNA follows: TGTGCCAGCAGCCCCGCAGGGGGGGGAGAGACCCAGTACTTC.